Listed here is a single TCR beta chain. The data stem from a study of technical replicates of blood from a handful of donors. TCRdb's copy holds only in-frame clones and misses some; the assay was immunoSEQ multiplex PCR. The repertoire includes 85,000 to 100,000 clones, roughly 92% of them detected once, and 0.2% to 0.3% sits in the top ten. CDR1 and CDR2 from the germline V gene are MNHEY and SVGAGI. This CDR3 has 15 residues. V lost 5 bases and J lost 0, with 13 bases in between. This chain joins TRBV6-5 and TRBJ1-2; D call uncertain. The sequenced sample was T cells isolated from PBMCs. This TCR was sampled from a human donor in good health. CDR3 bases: TGTGCCAGCAGTACTGGACGGGGTTCTAACTATGGCTACACCTTC. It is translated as CASSTGRGSNYGYTF.